The TCR beta chain described here comes from a study of naive and memory T cell subsets. In this sample, this clonotype turned up many times. Its antigen is currently unknown. Findings of the study overall: Naive and memory subsets had different power law exponents for TCR abundance.

The beta constant-region primer was an equimolar mix of two oligonucleotides covering TRBC1 and TRBC2. TCRdb reprocessed the UMI-ligation and nested PCR reads with MiXCR, giving one entry per CDR3 protein. The profile shows 84,000 or so distinct CDR3 sequences, over 7% of them singletons. The CDR3 has 17 residues. The germline V and J ends were trimmed by 1 base and 0 bases, with 16 bases remaining between them. From germline, CDR1 is DFQATT and CDR2 SNEGSKA (reference sequence). The source material was central memory CD4+ T cells from blood. This chain uses TRBV20-1 with TRBJ2-1; tentative D call: TRBD1 (5 bases). The receptor was isolated from a human donor in good health. The CDR3 DNA reads as TGCAGTGCTAGAGCTCCGACAGCCGTTAGCTCCTACAATGAGCAGTTCTTC. Residues: CSARAPTAVSSYNEQFF.